This note documents a single T cell receptor (beta chain) sequence. Its antigen is undetermined. The V gene end was trimmed by 8 bases and the J gene end by 6 bases; junction bases not matched to a gene: 11. CDR1 is ENHRY, CDR2 SYGVKD, per germline. This CDR3 contains 16 residues. Each donor's status was that of a healthy bone marrow donor. The PCR used 60 Vbeta and 13 Jbeta primers. Measured with immunoSEQ multiplex PCR; TCRdb has only the in-frame clones, and not every one. There are some 130,000 clones in the sample, with 1.7% held by the top ten. The sample originates from a study of cytomegalovirus exposure and HLA in healthy donors. Broader study findings: Presence/absence analyses assumed roughly uniform sequencing depth across donors, which may not hold. Highly shared variants forming one cluster were likely a sequencing artifact.

The material sequenced was PBMCs. This receptor was taken from a man between 18 and 29 years old in good health and CMV-seronegative. The chain has TRBV10-3 and TRBJ1-3, with 12 bases that match TRBD1. The CDR3 DNA reads TGTGCCATCGCCCCGCCGGGACAGGGGGCAGAAAACACCATATATTTT. Translating gives CAIAPPGQGAENTIYF.